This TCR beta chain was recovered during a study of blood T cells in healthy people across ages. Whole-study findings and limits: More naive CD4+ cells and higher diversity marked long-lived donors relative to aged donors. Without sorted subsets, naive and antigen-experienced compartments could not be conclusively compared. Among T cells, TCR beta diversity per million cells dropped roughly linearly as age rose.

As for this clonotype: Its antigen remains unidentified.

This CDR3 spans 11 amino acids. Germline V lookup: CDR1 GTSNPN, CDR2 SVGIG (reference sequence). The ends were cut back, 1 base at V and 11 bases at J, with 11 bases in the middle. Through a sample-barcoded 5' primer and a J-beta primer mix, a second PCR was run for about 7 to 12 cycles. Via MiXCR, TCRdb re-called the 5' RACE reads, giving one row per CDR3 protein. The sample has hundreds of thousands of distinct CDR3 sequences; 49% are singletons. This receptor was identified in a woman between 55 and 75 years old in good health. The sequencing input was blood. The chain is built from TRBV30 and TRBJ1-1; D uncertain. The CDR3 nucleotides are TGTGCCTGGAGTGGAACCCAGTGGGCTTTCTTT. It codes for CAWSGTQWAFF.